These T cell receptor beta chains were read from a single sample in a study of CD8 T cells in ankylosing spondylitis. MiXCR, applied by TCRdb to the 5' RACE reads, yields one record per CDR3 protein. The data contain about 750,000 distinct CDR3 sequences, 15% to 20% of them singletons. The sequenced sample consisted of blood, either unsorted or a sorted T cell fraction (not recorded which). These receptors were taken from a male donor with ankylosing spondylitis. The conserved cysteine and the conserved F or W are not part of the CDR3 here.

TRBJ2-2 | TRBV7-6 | ASSPLGAGELF
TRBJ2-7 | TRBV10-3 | AISGTGNEQY
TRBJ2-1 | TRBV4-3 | ASSQETSGTEYNEQF
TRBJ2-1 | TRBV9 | ASSVGGLNNNEQF
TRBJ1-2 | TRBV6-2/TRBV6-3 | ASTKEGRSLNYGYT
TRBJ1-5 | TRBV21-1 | ASSNLPGSPGQPQH
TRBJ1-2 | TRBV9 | ASSPATGDIHGYT
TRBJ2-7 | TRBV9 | ASSVGTEIYEQY
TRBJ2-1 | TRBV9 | ASSPTGPSYNEQF
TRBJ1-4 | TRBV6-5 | ASSFQGSAREKLF
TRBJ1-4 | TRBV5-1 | ASSLFGEANEKLF
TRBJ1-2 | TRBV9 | ASSVGWDGYT
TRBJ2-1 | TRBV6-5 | ASSHRGYNEQF
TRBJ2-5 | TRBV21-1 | ASTYGGLLETQY
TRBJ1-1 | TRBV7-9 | ASSPGQEGTEAF
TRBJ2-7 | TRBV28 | ASSFVGAGVSEEQY
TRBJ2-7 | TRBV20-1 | SARTGTDTYEQY
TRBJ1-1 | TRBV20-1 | SARQITEAF
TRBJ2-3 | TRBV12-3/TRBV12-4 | ASSLAGAGGTDTQY
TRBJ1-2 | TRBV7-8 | ASSLPGTPWGYT
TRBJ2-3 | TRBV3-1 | ASSQANYFTDTQY
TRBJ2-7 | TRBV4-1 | ASSQSLGRTYEQY
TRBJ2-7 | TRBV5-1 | ASSLSWGTTYEQY
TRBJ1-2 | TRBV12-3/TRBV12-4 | ASSSTGGFYGYT
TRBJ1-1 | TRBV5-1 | ASSLYTGDTEAF
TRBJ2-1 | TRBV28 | ASSLTALSYNEQF
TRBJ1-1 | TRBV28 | ASSFLLMNTEAF
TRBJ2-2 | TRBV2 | ASEQGYTGELF
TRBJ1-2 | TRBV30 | AWRYRGTYGYT
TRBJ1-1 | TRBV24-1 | ATSDLCVGQGCRDTEAF
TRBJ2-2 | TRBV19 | ASSFFSGENTGELF
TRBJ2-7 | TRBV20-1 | SARDLPAAYEQY
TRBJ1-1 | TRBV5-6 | ASSLRGGSLNTEAF
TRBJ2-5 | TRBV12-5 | ASGLSTRWETQY
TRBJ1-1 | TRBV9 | ASSDTTVNTEAF
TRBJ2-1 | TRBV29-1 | SVVGGAPYNEQF
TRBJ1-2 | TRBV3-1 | ASSRGQGGYGYT
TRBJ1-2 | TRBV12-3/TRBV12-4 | ASATGGSRSGYT
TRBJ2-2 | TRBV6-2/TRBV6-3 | ASVTTGELF
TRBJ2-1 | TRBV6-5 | ASSYSVPSYMNEQF
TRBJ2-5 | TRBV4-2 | ASSQVLRAQETQY
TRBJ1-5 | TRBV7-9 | ASSYLAKYQPQH
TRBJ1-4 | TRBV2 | ASSWTGEGEKLF
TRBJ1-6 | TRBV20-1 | SARVGTGSNSPLH
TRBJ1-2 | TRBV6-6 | ASSPDSVYGYT
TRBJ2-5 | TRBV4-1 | ASSQERGGTMIQETQY
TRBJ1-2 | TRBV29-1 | SVETGKAYGYT
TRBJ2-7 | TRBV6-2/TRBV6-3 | ASRASGTSGSGEQY
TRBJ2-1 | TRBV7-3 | ASSWARKGVGEQF
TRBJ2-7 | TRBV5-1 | ASSFTGTGDYEQY
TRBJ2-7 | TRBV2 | ASSKTSGRAREQY
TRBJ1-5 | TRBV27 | ASSLGGNGNQPQH
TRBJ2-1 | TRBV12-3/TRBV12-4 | ASSLQGALLGNEQF